The 4 T cell receptor beta chains listed next were all sequenced from one sample in a study of blood T cell repertoires in COVID-19. Method: immunoSEQ multiplex PCR; TCRdb's copy keeps in-frame clones and lacks some. The sample consists of 100,000 to 150,000 clones, about 88% of them appearing once. The sample taken for sequencing was peripheral blood. These receptor sequences come from a man in his fifties with active COVID-19.

This chain joins TRBV19 and TRBJ2-1; no reliable D call. Germline lookup yields CDR1 LNHDA and CDR2 SQIVND (reference sequence). The CDR3 is 12 amino acids. V lost 5 bases and J 4 bases, leaving 6 bases between the germline ends. The CDR3 DNA sequence: TGTGCCAGTAGTGCCAGATACAATGAGCAGTTCTTC. This gives the protein CASSARYNEQFF.

This clone is a singleton in its sample. The J gene is TRBJ2-1, the V gene TRBV5-1; 13 bases line up with TRBD2. Germline V lookup: CDR1 SGHRS, CDR2 YFSETQ. With V trimmed by 5 bases and J by 0 bases, 2 bases remained unmatched. This CDR3 has 16 residues. The CDR3 protein is CASRRTSGSSYNEQFF. Here the CDR3 DNA reads TGCGCCAGCAGGCGGACTAGCGGGAGCTCCTACAATGAGCAGTTCTTC.

This clone has a single count. This chain joins TRBV5-1 and TRBJ2-2; D possibly corresponds to TRBD1 (5 bases). This CDR3 comprises 15 residues. The germline gives CDR1 SGHRS, CDR2 YFSETQ. The ends were cut back, 1 base at V and 2 bases at J, with 9 bases in the middle. CDR3 nucleotides: TGCGCCAGCAGCTTGACGACAGATAACACCGGGGAGCTGTTTTTT. As protein: CASSLTTDNTGELFF.

The chain combines TRBV20-1 with TRBJ1-2, with D perhaps TRBD1 (6 bases). The CDR3 has 11 amino acids. V lost 6 bases, J lost 5 bases, and 10 bases lay in between. CDR1 DFQATT and CDR2 SNEGSKA come from the germline V gene (reference sequence). CDR3 nucleotide sequence: TGCAGTGCAGGACAGATATATGGCTACACCTTC. It specifies CSAGQIYGYTF.